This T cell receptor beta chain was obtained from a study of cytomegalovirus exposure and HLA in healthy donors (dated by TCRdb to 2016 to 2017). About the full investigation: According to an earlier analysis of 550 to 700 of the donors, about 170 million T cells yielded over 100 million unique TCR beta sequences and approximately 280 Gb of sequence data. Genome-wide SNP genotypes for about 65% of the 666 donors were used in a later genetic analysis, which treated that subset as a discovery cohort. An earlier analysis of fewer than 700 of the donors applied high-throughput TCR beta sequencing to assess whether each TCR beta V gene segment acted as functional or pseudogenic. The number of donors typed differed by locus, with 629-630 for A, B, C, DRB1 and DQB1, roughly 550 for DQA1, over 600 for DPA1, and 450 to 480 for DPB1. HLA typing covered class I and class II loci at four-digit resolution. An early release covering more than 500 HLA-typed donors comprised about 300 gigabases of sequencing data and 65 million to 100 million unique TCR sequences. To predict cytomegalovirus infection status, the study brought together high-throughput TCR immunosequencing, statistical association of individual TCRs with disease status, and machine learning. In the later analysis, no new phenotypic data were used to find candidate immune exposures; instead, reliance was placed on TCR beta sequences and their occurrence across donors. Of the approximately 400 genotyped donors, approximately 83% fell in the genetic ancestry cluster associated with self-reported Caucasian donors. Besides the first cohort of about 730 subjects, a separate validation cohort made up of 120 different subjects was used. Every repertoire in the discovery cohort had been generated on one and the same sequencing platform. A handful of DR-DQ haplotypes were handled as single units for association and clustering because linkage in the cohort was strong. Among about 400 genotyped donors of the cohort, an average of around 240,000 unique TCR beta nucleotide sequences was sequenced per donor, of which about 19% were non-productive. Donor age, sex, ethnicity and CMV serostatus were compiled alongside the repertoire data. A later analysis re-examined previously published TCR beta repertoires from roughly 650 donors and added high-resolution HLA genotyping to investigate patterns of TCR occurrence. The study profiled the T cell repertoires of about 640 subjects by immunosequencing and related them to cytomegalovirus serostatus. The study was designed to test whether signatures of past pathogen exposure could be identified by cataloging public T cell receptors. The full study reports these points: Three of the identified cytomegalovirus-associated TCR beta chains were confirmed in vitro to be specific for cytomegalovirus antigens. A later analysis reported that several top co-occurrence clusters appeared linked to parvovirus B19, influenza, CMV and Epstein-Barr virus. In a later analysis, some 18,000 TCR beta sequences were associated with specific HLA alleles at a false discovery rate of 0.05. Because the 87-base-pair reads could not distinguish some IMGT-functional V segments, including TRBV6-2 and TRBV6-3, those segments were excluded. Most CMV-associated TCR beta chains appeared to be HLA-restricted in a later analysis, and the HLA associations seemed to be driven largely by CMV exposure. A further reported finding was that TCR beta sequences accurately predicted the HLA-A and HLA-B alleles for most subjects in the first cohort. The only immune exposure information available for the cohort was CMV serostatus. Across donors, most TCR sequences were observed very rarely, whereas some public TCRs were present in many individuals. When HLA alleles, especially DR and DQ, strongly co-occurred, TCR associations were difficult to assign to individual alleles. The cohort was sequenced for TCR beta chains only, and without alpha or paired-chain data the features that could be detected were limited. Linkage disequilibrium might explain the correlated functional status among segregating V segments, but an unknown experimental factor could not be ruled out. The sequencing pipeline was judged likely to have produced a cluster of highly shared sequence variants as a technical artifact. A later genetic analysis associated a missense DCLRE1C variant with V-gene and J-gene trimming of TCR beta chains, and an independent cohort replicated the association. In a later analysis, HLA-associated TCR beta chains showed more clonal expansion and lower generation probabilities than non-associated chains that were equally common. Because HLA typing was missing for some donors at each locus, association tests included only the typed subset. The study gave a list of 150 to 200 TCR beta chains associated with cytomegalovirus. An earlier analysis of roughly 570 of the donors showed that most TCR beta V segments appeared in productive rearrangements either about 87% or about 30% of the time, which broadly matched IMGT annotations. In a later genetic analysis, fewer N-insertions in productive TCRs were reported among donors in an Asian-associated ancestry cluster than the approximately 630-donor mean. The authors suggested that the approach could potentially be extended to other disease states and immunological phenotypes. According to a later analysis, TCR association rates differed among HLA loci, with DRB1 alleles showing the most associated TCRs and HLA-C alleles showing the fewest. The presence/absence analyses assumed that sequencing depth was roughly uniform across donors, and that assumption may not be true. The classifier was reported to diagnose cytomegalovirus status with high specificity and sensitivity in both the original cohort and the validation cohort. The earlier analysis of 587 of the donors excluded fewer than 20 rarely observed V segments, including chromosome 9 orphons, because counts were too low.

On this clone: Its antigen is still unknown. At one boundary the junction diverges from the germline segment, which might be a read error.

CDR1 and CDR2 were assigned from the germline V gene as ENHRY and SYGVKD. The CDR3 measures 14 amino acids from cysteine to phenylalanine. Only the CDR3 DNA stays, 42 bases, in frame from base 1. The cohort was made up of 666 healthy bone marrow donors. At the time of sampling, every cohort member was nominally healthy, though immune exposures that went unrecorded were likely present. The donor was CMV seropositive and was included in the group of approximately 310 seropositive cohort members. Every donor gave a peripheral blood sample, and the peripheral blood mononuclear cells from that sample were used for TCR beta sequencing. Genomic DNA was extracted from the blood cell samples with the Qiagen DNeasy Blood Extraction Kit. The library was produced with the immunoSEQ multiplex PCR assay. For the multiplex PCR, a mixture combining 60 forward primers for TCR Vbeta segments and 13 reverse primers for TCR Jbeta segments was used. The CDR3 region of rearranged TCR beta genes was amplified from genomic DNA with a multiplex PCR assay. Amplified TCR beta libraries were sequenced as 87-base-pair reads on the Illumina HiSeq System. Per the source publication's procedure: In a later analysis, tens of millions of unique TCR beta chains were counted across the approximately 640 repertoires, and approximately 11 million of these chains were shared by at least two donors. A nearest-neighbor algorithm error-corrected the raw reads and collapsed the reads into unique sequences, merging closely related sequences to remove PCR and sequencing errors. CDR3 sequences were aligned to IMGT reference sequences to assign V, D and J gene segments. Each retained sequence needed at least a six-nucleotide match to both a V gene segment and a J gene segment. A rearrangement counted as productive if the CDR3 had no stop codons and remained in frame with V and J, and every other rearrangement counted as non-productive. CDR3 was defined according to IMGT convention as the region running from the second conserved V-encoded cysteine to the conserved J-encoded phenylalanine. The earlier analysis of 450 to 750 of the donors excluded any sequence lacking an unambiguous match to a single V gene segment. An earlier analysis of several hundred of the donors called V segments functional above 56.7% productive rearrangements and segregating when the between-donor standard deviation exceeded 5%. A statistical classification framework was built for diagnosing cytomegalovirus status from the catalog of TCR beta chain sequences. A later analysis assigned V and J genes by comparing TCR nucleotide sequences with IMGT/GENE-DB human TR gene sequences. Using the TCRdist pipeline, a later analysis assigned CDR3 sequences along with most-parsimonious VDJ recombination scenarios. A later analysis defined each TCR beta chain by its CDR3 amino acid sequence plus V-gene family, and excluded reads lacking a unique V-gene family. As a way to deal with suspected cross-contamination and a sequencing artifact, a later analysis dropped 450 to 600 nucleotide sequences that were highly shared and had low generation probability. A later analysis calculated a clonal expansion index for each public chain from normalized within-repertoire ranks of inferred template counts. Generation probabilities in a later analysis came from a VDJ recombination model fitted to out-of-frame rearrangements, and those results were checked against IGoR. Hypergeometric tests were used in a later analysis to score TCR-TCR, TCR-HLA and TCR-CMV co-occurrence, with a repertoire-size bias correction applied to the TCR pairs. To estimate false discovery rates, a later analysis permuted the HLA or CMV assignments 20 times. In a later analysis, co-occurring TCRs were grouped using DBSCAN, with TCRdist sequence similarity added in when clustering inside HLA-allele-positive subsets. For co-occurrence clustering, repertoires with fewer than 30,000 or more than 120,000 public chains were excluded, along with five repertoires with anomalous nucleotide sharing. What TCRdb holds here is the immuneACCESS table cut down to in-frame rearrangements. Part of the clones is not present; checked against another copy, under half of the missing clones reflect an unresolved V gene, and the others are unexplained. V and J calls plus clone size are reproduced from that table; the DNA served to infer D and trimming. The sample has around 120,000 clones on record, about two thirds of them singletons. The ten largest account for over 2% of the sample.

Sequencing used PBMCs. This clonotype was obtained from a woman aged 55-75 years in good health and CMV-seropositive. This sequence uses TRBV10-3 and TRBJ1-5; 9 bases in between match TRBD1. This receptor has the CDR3 CAISEDRGNQLQHF. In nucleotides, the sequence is TGTGCCATCAGTGAGGACAGGGGGAATCAGCTCCAGCATTTT.